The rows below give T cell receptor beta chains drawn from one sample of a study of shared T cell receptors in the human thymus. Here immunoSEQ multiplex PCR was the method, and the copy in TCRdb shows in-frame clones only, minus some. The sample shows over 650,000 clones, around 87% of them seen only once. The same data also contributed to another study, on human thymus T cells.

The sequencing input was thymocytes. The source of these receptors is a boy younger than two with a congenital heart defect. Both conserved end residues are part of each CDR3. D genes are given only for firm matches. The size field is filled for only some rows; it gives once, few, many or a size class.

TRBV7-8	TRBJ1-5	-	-	CASSFTYWGDQPQHF	TGTGCCAGCAGCTTTACCTACTGGGGGGATCAGCCCCAGCATTTT
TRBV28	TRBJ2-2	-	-	CASSFPWRENTGELFF	TGTGCCAGCAGTTTTCCATGGCGGGAGAACACCGGGGAGCTGTTTTTT
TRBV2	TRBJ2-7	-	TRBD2	CASSPGLLEQYF	TGTGCCAGCAGTCCGGGACTACTCGAGCAGTACTTC
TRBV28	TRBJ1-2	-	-	CASSLERLSGYTF	TGTGCCAGCAGTTTAGAGAGGTTGAGTGGCTACACCTTC
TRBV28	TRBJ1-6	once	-	CASRDSISPLHF	TGTGCCAGCCGAGACAGTATTTCACCCCTCCACTTT
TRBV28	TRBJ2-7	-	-	CASSPPPRGPNIYEQYF	TGTGCCAGCAGTCCCCCGCCGCGGGGGCCAAATATCTACGAGCAGTACTTC
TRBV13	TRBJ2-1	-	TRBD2	CASSLGLAGASHNEQFF	TGTGCCAGCAGCCTCGGACTAGCGGGAGCGTCTCACAATGAGCAGTTCTTC
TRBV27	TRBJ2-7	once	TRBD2	CASSLSGGSAYEQYF	TGTGCCAGCAGTTTATCCGGCGGGAGCGCCTACGAGCAGTACTTC
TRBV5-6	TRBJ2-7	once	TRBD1	CASSLSGQGRNEQYF	TGTGCCAGCAGCTTGTCGGGACAGGGGAGGAACGAGCAGTACTTC
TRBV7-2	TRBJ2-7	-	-	CASSPSCPSSYEQYF	TGTGCCAGCAGCCCAAGTTGCCCGAGCTCCTACGAGCAGTACTTC
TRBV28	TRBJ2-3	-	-	CASSFRTDTQYF	TGTGCCAGCAGTTTCCGGACTGATACGCAGTATTTT
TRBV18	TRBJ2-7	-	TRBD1	CASSRGDRISEQYF	TGTGCCAGCTCACGGGGGGACAGGATATCCGAGCAGTACTTC
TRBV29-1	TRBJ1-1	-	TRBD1	CSVPRDRGSKAEAFF	TGCAGCGTCCCGCGGGACAGGGGATCGAAGGCTGAAGCTTTCTTT
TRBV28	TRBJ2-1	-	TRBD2	CASSSPQKNGTRWLNEQFF	TGTGCCAGCAGTTCCCCACAAAAGAACGGGACTAGATGGCTCAATGAGCAGTTCTTC
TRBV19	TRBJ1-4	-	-	CASSRKDRTANEKLFF	TGTGCCAGTAGTAGGAAAGACAGGACCGCGAATGAAAAACTGTTTTTT
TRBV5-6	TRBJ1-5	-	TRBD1	CASSFTGTGPHQPQHF	TGTGCCAGCAGCTTTACCGGGACAGGGCCCCATCAGCCCCAGCATTTT
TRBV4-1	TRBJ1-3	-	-	CASSPSGTNGNTIYF	TGCGCCAGCAGCCCCTCCGGGACAAATGGAAACACCATATATTTT
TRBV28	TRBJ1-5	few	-	CASSLSRVQPQHF	TGTGCCAGCAGCCTTAGCAGGGTACAGCCCCAGCATTTT
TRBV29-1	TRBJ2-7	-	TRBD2	CSVELRAGRGGTYEQYF	TGCAGCGTTGAACTGAGGGCAGGCCGGGGGGGGACTTACGAGCAGTACTTC
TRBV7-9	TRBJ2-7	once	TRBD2	CASTTGTSHGGSSYEQYF	TGTGCCAGCACTACCGGGACTAGTCACGGGGGGAGCTCCTACGAGCAGTACTTC
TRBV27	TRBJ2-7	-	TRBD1	CASSLGQGSYEQYF	TGTGCCAGCAGTTTGGGACAGGGATCCTACGAGCAGTACTTC
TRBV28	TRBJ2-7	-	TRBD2	CASTGLAGSMGTYEQYF	TGTGCCAGCACCGGACTAGCGGGGTCTATGGGGACCTACGAGCAGTACTTC
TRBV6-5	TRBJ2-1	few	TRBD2	CASHGTSGRAGEQFF	TGTGCCAGCCACGGAACTAGCGGGAGGGCCGGTGAGCAGTTCTTC
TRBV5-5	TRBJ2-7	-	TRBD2	CASSLASGSYEQYF	TGTGCCAGCAGCTTGGCTAGCGGATCCTACGAGCAGTACTTC
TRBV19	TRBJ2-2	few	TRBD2	CASGRLNTGELFF	TGTGCCAGCGGGAGGCTGAACACCGGGGAGCTGTTTTTT
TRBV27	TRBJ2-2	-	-	CASSLQASGELFF	TGTGCCAGCAGTCTACAGGCATCCGGGGAGCTGTTTTTT
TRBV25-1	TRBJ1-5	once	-	CASSERRDSNQPQHF	TGTGCCAGCAGTGAAAGGAGAGATAGCAATCAGCCCCAGCATTTT
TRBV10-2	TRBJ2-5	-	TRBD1	CASRTGSRETQYF	TGCGCCAGCCGGACAGGGAGTAGGGAGACCCAGTACTTC
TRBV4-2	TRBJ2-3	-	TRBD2	CASSHLGLAGWDTQYF	TGTGCCAGCAGCCATCTCGGGCTAGCGGGATGGGATACGCAGTATTTT
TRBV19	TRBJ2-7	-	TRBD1	CASSHRQGSYEQYF	TGTGCCAGTAGCCACCGACAGGGTTCATACGAGCAGTACTTC
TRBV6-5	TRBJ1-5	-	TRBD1	CASRQGKGNQPQHF	TGTGCCAGCAGACAGGGGAAGGGCAATCAGCCCCAGCATTTT
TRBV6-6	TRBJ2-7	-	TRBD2	CASSYQGGGSYEQYF	TGTGCCAGCAGTTACCAGGGCGGGGGATCCTACGAGCAGTACTTC
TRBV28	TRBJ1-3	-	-	CASSLDRSLLSGNTIYF	TGTGCCAGCAGCCTTGACAGAAGTCTACTCTCTGGAAACACCATATATTTT
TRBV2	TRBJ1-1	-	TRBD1	CASSDRKGTGGNTEAFF	TGTGCCAGCAGTGATCGAAAGGGTACAGGGGGCAACACTGAAGCTTTCTTT
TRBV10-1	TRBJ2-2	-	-	CASSESAGAIGELFF	TGCGCCAGCAGTGAGTCGGCAGGGGCGATCGGGGAGCTGTTTTTT
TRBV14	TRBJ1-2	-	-	CASSQAGDISGYTF	TGTGCCAGCAGCCAAGCCGGGGACATTTCTGGCTACACCTTC
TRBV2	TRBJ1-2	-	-	CASSGVPESGYTF	TGTGCCAGCAGTGGCGTCCCCGAATCTGGCTACACCTTC
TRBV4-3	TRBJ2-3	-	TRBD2	CASSQRGLAGRDTQYF	TGCGCCAGCAGCCAAAGAGGACTAGCGGGAAGGGATACGCAGTATTTT
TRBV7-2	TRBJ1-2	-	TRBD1	CASSPRGLNYGYTF	TGTGCCAGCAGCCCAAGGGGGCTTAACTATGGCTACACCTTC
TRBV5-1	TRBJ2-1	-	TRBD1	CASSLNLDRVPLWNQFF	TGCGCCAGCAGCTTGAATCTAGACAGGGTCCCCCTATGGAACCAGTTCTTC
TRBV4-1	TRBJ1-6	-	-	CASSQSGRGSYNSPLHF	TGCGCCAGCAGCCAATCCGGGCGGGGATCCTATAATTCACCCCTCCACTTT
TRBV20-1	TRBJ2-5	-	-	CSARPVLRTHF	TGCAGTGCTAGACCCGTTCTCCGGACTCACTTC
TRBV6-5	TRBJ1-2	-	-	CASSHLGGAPEGYTF	TGTGCCAGCAGCCACCTCGGGGGAGCGCCGGAGGGCTACACCTTC
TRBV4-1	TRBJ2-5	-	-	CASSQSSVRDLETQYF	TGCGCCAGCAGCCAATCGTCGGTACGGGATTTGGAGACCCAGTACTTC
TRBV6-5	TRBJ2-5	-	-	CASNLPGQRETQYF	TGTGCCAGCAACCTTCCGGGACAAAGGGAGACCCAGTACTTC
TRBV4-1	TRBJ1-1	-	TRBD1	CASSQETGYTEAFF	TGCGCCAGCAGCCAAGAGACAGGGTACACTGAAGCTTTCTTT
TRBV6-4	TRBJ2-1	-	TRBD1	CASSAPGQIDTYNEQFF	TGTGCCAGCAGTGCACCGGGACAGATTGATACCTACAATGAGCAGTTCTTC
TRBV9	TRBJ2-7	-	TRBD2	CASSGSGGSYEQYF	TGTGCCAGCAGCGGGAGCGGGGGATCCTACGAGCAGTACTTC
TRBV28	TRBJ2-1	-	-	CASSFTGVPYNEQFF	TGTGCCAGCAGTTTTACGGGAGTACCCTACAATGAGCAGTTCTTC
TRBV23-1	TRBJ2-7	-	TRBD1	CARKQVFPGQYYEQYF	TGCGCCAGAAAACAAGTATTTCCGGGACAGTACTACGAGCAGTACTTC
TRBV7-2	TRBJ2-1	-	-	CASKPGNNEQFF	TGTGCCAGCAAGCCGGGAAACAATGAGCAGTTCTTC
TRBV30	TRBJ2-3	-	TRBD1	CAWIGNTGTGADTQYF	TGTGCCTGGATTGGGAACACCGGGACAGGGGCAGATACGCAGTATTTT
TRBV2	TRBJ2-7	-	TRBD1	CASSEAFKWDRDYEQYF	TGTGCCAGCAGTGAAGCTTTTAAGTGGGACAGAGACTACGAGCAGTACTTC
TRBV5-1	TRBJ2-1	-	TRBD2	CASSLGRLAGKALNEQFF	TGCGCCAGCAGCTTGGGGCGACTAGCGGGAAAGGCGCTCAATGAGCAGTTCTTC